This is a list of T cell receptor beta chains from one sample in a study of T cell clones after liver transplantation. Sequencing was performed with immunoSEQ multiplex PCR; in TCRdb, only in-frame clones are kept and a portion is missing. The table includes some 60,000 clones, around 70% detected once. This specimen was CD4+ T cells from blood, taken at the approximately 16-month timepoint. These receptors all stem from a human patient who received a liver transplant. These T cells may partly come from the graft donor. Both conserved end residues are part of each CDR3. D genes are given only for firm matches. For some rows the clone size is stated as once, few or many, or as a class when expanded; others skip it.

D | J | size | V | length | DNA | CDR3
- | TRBJ2-7 | - | TRBV28 | 14 | TGTGCCAGCAAACCGGGACTTAACTCCTACGAGCAGTACTTC | CASKPGLNSYEQYF
- | TRBJ2-5 | - | TRBV7-6 | 12 | TGTGCCAGCAGCTTATTTGCAGAGACCCAGTACTTC | CASSLFAETQYF
- | TRBJ1-1 | - | TRBV27 | 14 | TGTGCCAGCAGTTGGGGGGGGGAGAACACTGAAGCTTTCTTT | CASSWGGENTEAFF
TRBD1 | TRBJ2-7 | few | TRBV11-3 | 15 | TGTGCCAGCAGCTCCGGACAGGGAGCGGTGAGCGAGCAGTACTTC | CASSSGQGAVSEQYF
TRBD1 | TRBJ2-5 | - | TRBV30 | 14 | TGTGCCTGGAGTGGACAGGGGGTAAAAGAGACCCAGTACTTC | CAWSGQGVKETQYF
- | TRBJ2-3 | few | TRBV6-1 | 15 | TGTGCCAGCAGTACCTCCACGTGGGGGTCAGATACGCAGTATTTT | CASSTSTWGSDTQYF
- | TRBJ2-1 | - | TRBV30 | 14 | TGTGCCTGGAGTGAAGGGGGGGATTACAATGAGCAGTTCTTC | CAWSEGGDYNEQFF
TRBD2 | TRBJ2-5 | few | TRBV19 | 14 | TGTGCCAGTAGTAGCGGGGGGGAGGTAGAGACCCAGTACTTC | CASSSGGEVETQYF
TRBD1 | TRBJ2-1 | - | TRBV6-1 | 15 | TGTGCCAGCAGTGCCGGGACAGGGGCTTTGTATGAGCAGTTCTTC | CASSAGTGALYEQFF
- | TRBJ2-3 | - | TRBV5-1 | 15 | TGCGCCAGCAGCTTGGGGGCTACCCTCACAGATACGCAGTATTTT | CASSLGATLTDTQYF
- | TRBJ2-6 | - | TRBV9 | 15 | TGTGCCAGCACGGAGGGAGCCTTGGGGGCCAACGTCCTGACTTTC | CASTEGALGANVLTF
TRBD2 | TRBJ2-1 | many | TRBV7-9 | 17 | TGTGCCAGCAGCTTAGGTGGAGCGGGGCATAGATACAATGAGCAGTTCTTC | CASSLGGAGHRYNEQFF
TRBD1 | TRBJ2-3 | - | TRBV29-1 | 15 | TGCAGCGTCCACCGGGACAGAGGGATCACAGATACGCAGTATTTT | CSVHRDRGITDTQYF
- | TRBJ1-5 | - | TRBV7-9 | 13 | TGTGCCAGCAGCGAAAGGGGTGGTCAGCCCCAGCATTTT | CASSERGGQPQHF
- | TRBJ2-1 | - | TRBV11-3 | 15 | TGTGCCAGCAGCCGGGGGCCCCAAACGTACAATGAGCAGTTCTTC | CASSRGPQTYNEQFF
- | TRBJ2-3 | - | TRBV6-5 | 13 | TGTGCCAGCAGAGTGATGGGGACAGATACGCAGTATTTT | CASRVMGTDTQYF
- | TRBJ1-1 | - | TRBV19 | 14 | TGTGCCAGTAGTATAGAAGGGGTGAACACTGAAGCTTTCTTT | CASSIEGVNTEAFF
TRBD2 | TRBJ2-1 | - | TRBV5-6 | 15 | TGTGCCAGCAGTCCCCAGGTAGGACTAGCGCATGAGCAGTTCTTC | CASSPQVGLAHEQFF
TRBD1 | TRBJ2-1 | few | TRBV29-1 | 14 | TGCAGCGTTTCGACGGGACAGGGGTTTGATGAGCAGTTCTTC | CSVSTGQGFDEQFF
TRBD1 | TRBJ2-7 | - | TRBV7-6 | 17 | TGTGCCAGCAGCCCGCGTTCGGGACAGGCCTTCTCCTACGAGCAGTACTTC | CASSPRSGQAFSYEQYF
TRBD1 | TRBJ1-2 | - | TRBV7-2 | 14 | TGTGCCAGCAGCCGGGACAGGGGGGTCGGCGGCTACACCTTC | CASSRDRGVGGYTF
- | TRBJ2-3 | - | TRBV28 | 15 | TGTGCCAGCAAATCGGGTAGCACCAGCACAGATACGCAGTATTTT | CASKSGSTSTDTQYF
- | TRBJ1-6 | - | TRBV28 | 14 | TGTGCCAGCAGTCTCCCGGGACATAATTCACCCCTCCACTTT | CASSLPGHNSPLHF
TRBD2 | TRBJ2-5 | - | TRBV5-4 | 15 | TGTGCCAGCAGCTTGGAAGCGGGGGGGCCGGAGACCCAGTACTTC | CASSLEAGGPETQYF
- | TRBJ2-3 | once | TRBV11-3 | 13 | TGTGCCAGCAGCTTAGTCGGGGCAGATACGCAGTATTTT | CASSLVGADTQYF
- | TRBJ2-5 | few | TRBV11-2 | 13 | TGTGCCAGCAGAAAGGGACTCCAAGAGACCCAGTACTTC | CASRKGLQETQYF
- | TRBJ2-2 | few | TRBV29-1 | 14 | TGCAGCGTTGATGGTCCAGGGTTCGCCGGGGAGCTGTTTTTT | CSVDGPGFAGELFF
- | TRBJ2-3 | - | TRBV15 | 12 | TGTGCCACCAGCAGAGAGGGACGAACGCAGTATTTT | CATSREGRTQYF
- | TRBJ2-7 | - | TRBV18 | 12 | TGTGCCAGCTCACCATCGGCTTACGAGCAGTACTTC | CASSPSAYEQYF
TRBD2 | TRBJ2-7 | - | TRBV23-1 | 15 | TGCGCCAGCAGTCAATCTAGCGGGACCGCCTACGAGCAGTACTTC | CASSQSSGTAYEQYF
- | TRBJ2-7 | - | TRBV7-2 | 15 | TGTGCCAGCAGCTTAGGTTTCGGACAGACCTACGAGCAGTACTTC | CASSLGFGQTYEQYF
- | TRBJ1-2 | - | TRBV6-5 | 14 | TGTGCCAGCAGCCGGACACGAAATAACTATGGCTACACCTTC | CASSRTRNNYGYTF
- | TRBJ1-1 | - | TRBV2 | 14 | TGTGCCAGCAGCATACAGGCTCGTAACACTGAAGCTTTCTTT | CASSIQARNTEAFF
- | TRBJ1-2 | many | TRBV6-1 | 14 | TGTGCCAGCGTTGGGGCGGACAGTTTCTATGGCTACACCTTC | CASVGADSFYGYTF
TRBD1 | TRBJ2-1 | - | TRBV15 | 16 | TGTGCCACCAGCAGAGATCTAACAGGGGCCTACAATGAGCAGTTCTTC | CATSRDLTGAYNEQFF
- | TRBJ2-5 | - | TRBV18 | 13 | TGTGCCAGCTCACCTCCGACAGTGGAGACCCAGTACTTC | CASSPPTVETQYF
- | TRBJ2-1 | - | TRBV7-7 | 13 | TGTGCTAGCAGCTTAGACAGTTACAATGAGCAGTTCTTC | CASSLDSYNEQFF
- | TRBJ2-1 | few | TRBV5-1 | 16 | TGCGCCAGCAGCCTGACAGGCCCACACTCCTACAATGAGCAGTTCTTC | CASSLTGPHSYNEQFF
- | TRBJ2-5 | once | TRBV7-2 | 15 | TGTGCCAGCAGCGAACAAGGGGTTCCCCAAGAGACCCAGTACTTC | CASSEQGVPQETQYF